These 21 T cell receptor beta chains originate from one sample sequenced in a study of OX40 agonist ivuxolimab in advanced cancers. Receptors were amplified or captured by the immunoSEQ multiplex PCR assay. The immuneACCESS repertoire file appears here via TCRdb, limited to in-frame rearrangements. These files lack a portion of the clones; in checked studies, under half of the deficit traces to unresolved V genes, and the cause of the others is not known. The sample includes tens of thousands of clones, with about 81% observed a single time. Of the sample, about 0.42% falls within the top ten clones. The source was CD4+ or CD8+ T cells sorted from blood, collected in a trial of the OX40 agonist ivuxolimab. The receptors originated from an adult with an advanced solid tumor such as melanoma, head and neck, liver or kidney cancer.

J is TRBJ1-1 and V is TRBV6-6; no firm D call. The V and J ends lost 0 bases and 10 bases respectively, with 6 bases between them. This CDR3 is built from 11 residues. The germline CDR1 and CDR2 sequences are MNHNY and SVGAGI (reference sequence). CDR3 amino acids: CASSYSGGAFF. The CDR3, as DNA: TGTGCCAGCAGTTACTCGGGAGGAGCTTTCTTT.

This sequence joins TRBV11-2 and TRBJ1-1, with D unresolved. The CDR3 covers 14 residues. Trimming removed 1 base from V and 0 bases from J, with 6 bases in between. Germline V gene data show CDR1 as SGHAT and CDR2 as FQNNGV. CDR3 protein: CASSLAPVNTEAFF. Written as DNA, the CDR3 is TGTGCCAGCAGCTTAGCGCCGGTGAACACTGAAGCTTTCTTT.

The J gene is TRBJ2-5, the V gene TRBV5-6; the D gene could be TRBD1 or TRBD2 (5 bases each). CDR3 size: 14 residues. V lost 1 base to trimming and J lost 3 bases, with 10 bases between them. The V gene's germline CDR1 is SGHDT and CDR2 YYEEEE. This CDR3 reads CASSLFGTEETQYF. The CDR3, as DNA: TGTGCCAGCAGCTTGTTTGGGACCGAAGAGACCCAGTACTTC.

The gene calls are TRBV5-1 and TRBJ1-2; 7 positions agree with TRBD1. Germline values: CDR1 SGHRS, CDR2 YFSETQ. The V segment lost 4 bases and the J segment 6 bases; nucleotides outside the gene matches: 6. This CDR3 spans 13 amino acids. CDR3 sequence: CASSGGQPNGYTF. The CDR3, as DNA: TGCGCCAGCAGCGGGGGACAGCCCAATGGCTACACCTTC.

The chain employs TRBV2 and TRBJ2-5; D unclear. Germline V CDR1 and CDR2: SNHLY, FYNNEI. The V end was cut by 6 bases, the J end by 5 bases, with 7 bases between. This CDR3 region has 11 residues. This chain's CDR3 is CASRIGETQYF. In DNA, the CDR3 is TGTGCCAGCAGGATAGGGGAGACCCAGTACTTC.

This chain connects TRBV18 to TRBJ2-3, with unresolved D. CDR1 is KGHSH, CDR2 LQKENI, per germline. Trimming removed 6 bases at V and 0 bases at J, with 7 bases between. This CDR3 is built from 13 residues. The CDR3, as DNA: TGTGCCAGCTCCCTGGACAGCACAGATACGCAGTATTTT. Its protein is CASSLDSTDTQYF.

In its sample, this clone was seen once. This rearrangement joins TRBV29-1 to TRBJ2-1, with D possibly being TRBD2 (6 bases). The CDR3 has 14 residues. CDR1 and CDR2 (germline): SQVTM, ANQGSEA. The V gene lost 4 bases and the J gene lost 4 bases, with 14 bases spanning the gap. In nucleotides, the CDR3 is TGCAGCGTTGGTTTTAGCGGCAAATACAATGAGCAGTTCTTC. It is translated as CSVGFSGKYNEQFF.

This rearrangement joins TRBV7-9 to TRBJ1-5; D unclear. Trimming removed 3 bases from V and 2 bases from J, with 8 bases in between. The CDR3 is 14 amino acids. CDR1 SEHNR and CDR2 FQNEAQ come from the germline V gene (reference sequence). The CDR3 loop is CASSFDSRNQPQHF. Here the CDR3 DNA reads TGTGCCAGCAGCTTTGATTCGCGCAATCAGCCCCAGCATTTT.

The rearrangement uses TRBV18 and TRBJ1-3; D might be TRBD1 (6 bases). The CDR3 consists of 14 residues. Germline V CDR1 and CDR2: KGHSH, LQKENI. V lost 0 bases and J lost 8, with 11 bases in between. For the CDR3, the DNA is TGTGCCAGCTCACCACCACAGGGTCGATACACCATATATTTT. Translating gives CASSPPQGRYTIYF.

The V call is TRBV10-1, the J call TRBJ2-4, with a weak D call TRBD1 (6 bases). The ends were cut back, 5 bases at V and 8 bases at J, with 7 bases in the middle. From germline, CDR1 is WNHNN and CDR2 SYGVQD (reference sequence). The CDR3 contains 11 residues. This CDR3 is CASSTGYIQYF. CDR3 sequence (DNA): TGCGCCAGCAGTACAGGGTACATTCAGTACTTC.

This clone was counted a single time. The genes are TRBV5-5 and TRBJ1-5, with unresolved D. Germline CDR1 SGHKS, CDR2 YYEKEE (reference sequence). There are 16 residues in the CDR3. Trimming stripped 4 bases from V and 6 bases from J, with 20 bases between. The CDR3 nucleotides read TGTGCCAGCAGCGGGAGGATGGCGACGATGGGTCAGCCCCAGCATTTT. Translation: CASSGRMATMGQPQHF. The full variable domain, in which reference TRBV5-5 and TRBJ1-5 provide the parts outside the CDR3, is DAGVTQSPTHLIKTRGQQVTLRCSPISGHKSVSWYQQVLGQGPQFIFQYYEKEERGRGNFPDRFSARQFPNYSSELNVNALLLGDSALYLCASSGRMATMGQPQHFGDGTRLSIL.

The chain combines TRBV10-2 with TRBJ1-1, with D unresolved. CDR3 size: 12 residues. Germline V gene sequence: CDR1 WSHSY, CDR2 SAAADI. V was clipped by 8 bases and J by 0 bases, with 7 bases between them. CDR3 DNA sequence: TGCGCCAGCTCTAGTATGAACACTGAAGCTTTCTTT. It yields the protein CASSSMNTEAFF.

CDR3: CASVGQGDISYGYTF. The CDR3 DNA sequence: TGTGCCAGCGTAGGGCAGGGCGATATCTCCTATGGCTACACCTTC. V is TRBV19 and J is TRBJ1-2; D may be TRBD1 (5 bases). V was shortened by 9 bases and J by 4 bases, with 21 bases between the two germline ends. Germline loops: CDR1 LNHDA, CDR2 SQIVND (reference sequence). This CDR3 spans 15 amino acids.

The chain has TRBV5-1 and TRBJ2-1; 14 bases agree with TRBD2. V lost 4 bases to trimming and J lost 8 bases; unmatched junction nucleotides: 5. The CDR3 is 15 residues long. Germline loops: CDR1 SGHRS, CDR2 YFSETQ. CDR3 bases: TGCGCCAGCAGCCAGACTAGCGGGGGGGCCCATGAGCAGTTCTTC. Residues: CASSQTSGGAHEQFF.

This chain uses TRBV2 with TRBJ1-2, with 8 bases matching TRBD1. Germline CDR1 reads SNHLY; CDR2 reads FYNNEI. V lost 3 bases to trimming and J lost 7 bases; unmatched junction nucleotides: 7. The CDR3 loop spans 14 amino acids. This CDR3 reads CASSDSGQGLGYTF. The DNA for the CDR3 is TGTGCCAGCAGTGATTCAGGACAGGGCCTTGGCTACACCTTC.

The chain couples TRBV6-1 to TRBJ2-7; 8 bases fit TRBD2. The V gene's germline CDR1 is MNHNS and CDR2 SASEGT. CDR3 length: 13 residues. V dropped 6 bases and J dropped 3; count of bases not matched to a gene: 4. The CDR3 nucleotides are TGTGCCAGCAGCCGCGGGGGGAACTACGAGCAGTACGTC. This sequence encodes CASSRGGNYEQYV.

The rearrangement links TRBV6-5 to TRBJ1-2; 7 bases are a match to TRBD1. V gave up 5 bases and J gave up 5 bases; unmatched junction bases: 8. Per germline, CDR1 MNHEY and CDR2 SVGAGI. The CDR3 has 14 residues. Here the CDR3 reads CASSPGGQLYGYTF. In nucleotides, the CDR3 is TGTGCCAGCAGTCCAGGGGGACAGCTATATGGCTACACCTTC.

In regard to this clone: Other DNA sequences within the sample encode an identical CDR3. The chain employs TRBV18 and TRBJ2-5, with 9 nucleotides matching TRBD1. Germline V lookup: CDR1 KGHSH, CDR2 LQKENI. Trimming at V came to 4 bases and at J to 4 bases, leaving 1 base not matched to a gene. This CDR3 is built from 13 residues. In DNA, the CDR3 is TGTGCCAGCTCACTGGGACAGGGAGAGACCCAGTACTTC. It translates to CASSLGQGETQYF.

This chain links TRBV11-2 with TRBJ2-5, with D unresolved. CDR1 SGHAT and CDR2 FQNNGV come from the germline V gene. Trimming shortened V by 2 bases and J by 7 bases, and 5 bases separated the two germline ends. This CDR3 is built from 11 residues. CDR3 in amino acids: CASSLMWTQYF. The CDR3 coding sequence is TGTGCCAGCAGCTTAATGTGGACCCAGTACTTC.

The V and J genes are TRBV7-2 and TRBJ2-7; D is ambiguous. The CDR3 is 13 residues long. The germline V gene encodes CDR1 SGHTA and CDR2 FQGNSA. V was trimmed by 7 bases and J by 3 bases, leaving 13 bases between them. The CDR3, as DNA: TGTGCCAGCACCCCTCGGTGGGGCTACGAGCAGTACTTC. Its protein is CASTPRWGYEQYF.

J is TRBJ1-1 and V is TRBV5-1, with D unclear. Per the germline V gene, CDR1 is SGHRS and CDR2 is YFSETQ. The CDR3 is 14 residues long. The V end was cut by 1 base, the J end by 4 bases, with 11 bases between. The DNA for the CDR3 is TGCGCCAGCAGCTTGAACATCGGACTCACTGAAGCTTTCTTT. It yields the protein CASSLNIGLTEAFF.